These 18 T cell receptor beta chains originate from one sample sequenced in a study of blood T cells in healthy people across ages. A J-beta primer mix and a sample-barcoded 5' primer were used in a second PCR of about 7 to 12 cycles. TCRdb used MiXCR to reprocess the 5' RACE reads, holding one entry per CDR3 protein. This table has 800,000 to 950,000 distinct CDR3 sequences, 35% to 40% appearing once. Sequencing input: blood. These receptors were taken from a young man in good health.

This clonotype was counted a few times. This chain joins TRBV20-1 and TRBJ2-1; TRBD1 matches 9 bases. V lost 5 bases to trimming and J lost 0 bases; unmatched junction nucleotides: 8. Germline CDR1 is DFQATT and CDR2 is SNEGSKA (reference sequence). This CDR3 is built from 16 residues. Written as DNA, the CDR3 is TGCAGTGCTGGGGGACAGGGCCGAAGCTCCTACAATGAGCAGTTCTTC. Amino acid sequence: CSAGGQGRSSYNEQFF.

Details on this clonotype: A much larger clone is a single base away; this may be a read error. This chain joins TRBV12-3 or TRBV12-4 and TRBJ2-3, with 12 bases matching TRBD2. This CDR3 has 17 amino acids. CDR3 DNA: TGTGCCAGCAGTCCCAGGGCTAGCGGGGGGGCCCCAGATACGCAGTCTTTT. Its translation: CASSPRASGGAPDTQSF.

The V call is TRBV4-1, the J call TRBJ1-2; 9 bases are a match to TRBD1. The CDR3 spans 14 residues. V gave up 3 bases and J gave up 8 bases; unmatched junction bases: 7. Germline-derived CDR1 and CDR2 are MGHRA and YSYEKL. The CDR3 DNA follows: TGCGCCAGCAGCCAGCCTACAGGGGGCCAAGGCTACACCTTC. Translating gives CASSQPTGGQGYTF.

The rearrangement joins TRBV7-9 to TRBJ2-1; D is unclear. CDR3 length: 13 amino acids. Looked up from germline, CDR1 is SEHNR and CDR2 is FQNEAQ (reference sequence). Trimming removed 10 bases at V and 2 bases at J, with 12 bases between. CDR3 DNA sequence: TGTGCCACCCAGGACGGAACCTACAATGAGCAGTTCTTC. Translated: CATQDGTYNEQFF.

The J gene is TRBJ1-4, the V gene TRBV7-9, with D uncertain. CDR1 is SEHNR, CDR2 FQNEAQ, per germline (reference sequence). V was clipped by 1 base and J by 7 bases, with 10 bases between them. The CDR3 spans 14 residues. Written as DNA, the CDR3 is TGTGCCAGCAGCTTAGTTCCCTGGAGTGAAAAACTGTTTTTT. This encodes CASSLVPWSEKLFF.

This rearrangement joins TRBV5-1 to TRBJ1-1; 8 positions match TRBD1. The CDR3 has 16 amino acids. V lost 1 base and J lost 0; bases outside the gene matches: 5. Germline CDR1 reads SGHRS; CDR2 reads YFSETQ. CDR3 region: CASSLSQGGMNTEAFF. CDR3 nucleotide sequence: TGCGCCAGCAGCTTGTCACAGGGGGGGATGAACACTGAAGCTTTCTTT. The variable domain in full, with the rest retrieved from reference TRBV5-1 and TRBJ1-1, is KAGVTQTPRYLIKTRGQQVTLSCSPISGHRSVSWYQQTPGQGLQFLFEYFSETQRNKGNFPGRFSGRQFSNSRSEMNVSTLELGDSALYLCASSLSQGGMNTEAFFGQGTRLTVV.

CDR3 nucleotides: TGTGCCAGCAGCTTAGCAAGTGAAGGTATGCTTGGTGTGCAGTACTTC. Translated, it gives CASSLASEGMLGVQYF. The chain employs TRBV7-2 and TRBJ2-4; D not resolved. Trimming removed 0 bases at V and 13 bases at J, with 22 bases between. The CDR3 extends over 16 amino acids. Germline V gene lookup returns CDR1 SGHTA and CDR2 FQGNSA.

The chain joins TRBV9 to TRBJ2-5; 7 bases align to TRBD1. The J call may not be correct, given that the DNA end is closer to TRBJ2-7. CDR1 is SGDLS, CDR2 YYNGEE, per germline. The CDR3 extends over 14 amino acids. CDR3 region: CASSAGQISYEQYF. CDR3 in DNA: TGTGCCAGCAGCGCGGGACAGATCTCCTACGAGCAGTACTTC.

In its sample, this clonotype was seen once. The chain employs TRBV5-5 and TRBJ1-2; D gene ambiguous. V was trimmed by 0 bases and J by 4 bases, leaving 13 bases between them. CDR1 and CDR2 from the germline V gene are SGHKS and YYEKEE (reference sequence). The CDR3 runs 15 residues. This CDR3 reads CASSLDTGSFYGYTF. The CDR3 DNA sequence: TGTGCCAGCAGCTTGGACACGGGGAGCTTCTATGGCTACACCTTC.

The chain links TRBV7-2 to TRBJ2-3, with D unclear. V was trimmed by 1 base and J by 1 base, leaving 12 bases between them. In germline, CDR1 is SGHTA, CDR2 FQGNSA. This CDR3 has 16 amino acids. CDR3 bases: TGTGCCAGCAGCTTAGGCCCCCGGCCGGGCACAGATACGCAGTATTTT. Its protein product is CASSLGPRPGTDTQYF.

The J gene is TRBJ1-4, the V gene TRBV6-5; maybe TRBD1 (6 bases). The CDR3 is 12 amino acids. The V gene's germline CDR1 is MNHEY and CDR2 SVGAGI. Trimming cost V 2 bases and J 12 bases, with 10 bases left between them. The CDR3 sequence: CASSYPRGELFF. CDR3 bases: TGTGCCAGCAGTTACCCTAGGGGGGAACTGTTTTTT.

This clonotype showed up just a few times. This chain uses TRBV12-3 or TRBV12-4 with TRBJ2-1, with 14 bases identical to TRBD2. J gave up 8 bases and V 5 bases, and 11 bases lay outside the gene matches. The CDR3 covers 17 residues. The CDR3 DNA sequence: TGTGCCAGCAGTCCTCGGACTAGCGGGGGGCTCCCTCATGAGCAGTTCTTC. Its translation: CASSPRTSGGLPHEQFF.

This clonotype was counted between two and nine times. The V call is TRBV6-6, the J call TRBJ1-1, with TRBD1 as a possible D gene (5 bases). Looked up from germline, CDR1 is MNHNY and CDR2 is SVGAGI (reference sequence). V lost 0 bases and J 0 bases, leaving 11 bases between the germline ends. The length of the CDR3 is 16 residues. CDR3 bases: TGTGCCAGCAGTTACTCTGGGGGGGTCATGAACACTGAAGCTTTCTTT. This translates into CASSYSGGVMNTEAFF.

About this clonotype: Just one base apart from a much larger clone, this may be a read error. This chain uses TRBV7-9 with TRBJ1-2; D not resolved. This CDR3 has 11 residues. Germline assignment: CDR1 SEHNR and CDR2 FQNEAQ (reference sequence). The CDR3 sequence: CTSSSSVGYTF. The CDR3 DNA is TGTACCAGCAGCTCATCGGTCGGCTACACCTTC.

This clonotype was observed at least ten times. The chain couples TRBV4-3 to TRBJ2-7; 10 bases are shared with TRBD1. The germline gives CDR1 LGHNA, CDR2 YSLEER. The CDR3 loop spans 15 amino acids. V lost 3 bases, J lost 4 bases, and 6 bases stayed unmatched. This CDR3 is CASSHTGTGVYEQYF. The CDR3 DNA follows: TGCGCCAGCAGCCACACCGGGACAGGGGTGTACGAGCAGTACTTC.

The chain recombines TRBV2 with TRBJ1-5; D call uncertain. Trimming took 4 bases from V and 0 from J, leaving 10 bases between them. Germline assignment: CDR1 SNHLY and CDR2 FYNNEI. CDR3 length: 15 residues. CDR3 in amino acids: CASSAGSPSNQPQHF. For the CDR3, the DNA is TGTGCCAGCAGTGCGGGGAGCCCTAGCAATCAGCCCCAGCATTTT.

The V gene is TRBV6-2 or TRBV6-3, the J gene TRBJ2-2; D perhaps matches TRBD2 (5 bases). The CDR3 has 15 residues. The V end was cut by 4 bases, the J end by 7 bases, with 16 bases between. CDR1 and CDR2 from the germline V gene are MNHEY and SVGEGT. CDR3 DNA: TGTGCCAGCAGTTCCGGGAAAGGCGTAATCGGGGAGCTGTTTTTT. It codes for CASSSGKGVIGELFF.

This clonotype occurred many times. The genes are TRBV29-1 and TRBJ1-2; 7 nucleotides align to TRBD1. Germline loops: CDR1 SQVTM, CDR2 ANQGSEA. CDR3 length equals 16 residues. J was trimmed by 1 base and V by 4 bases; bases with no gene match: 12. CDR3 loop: CSVGDRATSFNYGYTF. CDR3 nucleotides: TGCAGCGTTGGTGACAGGGCCACATCCTTTAACTATGGCTACACCTTC. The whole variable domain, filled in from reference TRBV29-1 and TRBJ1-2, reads SAVISQKPSRDICQRGTSLTIQCQVDSQVTMMFWYRQQPGQSLTLIATANQGSEATYESGFVIDKFPISRPNLTFSTLTVSNMSPEDSSIYLCSVGDRATSFNYGYTFGSGTRLTVV.